This T cell receptor beta chain was identified during a study of human CD4 T cells and Enterobacteriaceae. Here immunoSEQ multiplex PCR was the method, and the copy in TCRdb shows in-frame clones only, minus some. Here the sample spans 25,000 to 30,000 clones, around 80% being singletons. Sorting took every CD4+ cell except CD45RA+CCR7+CD95- naive cells, reaching over 95% purity. Germline CDR1 SGHNT, CDR2 YYREEE (reference sequence). V shed 2 bases and J shed 4 bases, with 15 bases lying between them. The CDR3 has 16 amino acids. The source of this sequence is a human donor in good health. The sample was memory CD4+ T cells from blood. J is TRBJ2-2 and V is TRBV5-4; D is possibly TRBD2 (5 bases). CDR3 nucleotide sequence: TGTGCCAGCAGCTTATTAGTAGCGTCGGGCACCGGGGAGCTGTTTTTT. Its protein product is CASSLLVASGTGELFF.